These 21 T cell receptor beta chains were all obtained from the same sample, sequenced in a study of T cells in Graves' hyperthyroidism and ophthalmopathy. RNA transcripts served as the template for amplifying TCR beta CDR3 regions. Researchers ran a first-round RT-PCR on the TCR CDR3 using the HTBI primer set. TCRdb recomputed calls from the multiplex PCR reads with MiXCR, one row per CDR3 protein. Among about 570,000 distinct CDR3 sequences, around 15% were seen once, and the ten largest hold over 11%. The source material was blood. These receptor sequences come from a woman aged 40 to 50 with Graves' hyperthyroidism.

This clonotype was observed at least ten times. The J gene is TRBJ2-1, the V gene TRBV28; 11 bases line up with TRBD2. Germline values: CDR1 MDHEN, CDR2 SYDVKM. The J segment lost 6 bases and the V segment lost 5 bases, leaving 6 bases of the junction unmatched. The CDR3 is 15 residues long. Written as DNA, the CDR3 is TGTGCCAGCAGTCTTTCCGGGACTAGCGGCAATGAGCAGTTCTTC. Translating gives CASSLSGTSGNEQFF.

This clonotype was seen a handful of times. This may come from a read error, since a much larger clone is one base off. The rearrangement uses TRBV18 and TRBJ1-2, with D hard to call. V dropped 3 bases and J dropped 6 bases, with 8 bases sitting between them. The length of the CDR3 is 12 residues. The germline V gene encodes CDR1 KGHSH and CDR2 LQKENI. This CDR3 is CASSPVWHGYTF. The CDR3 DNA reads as TGTGCCAGCTCACCTGTCTGGCATGGCTACACCTTC.

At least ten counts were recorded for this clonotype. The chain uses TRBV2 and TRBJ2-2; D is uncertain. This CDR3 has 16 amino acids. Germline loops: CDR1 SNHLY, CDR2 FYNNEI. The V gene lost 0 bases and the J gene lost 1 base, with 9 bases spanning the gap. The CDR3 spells CASSEASGKNTGELFF. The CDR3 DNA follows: TGTGCCAGCAGTGAAGCGAGTGGGAAGAACACCGGGGAGCTGTTTTTT.

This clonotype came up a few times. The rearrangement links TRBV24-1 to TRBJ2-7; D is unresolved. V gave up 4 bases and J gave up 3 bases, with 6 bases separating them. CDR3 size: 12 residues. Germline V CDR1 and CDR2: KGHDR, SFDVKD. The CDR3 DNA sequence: TGTGCCACCAGTGACCCGAACTACGAGCAGTACTTC. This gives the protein CATSDPNYEQYF.

CDR3 residues: CASTGAGRPPDTQYF. The CDR3 nucleotides are TGTGCCAGCACCGGGGCAGGGAGGCCTCCAGATACGCAGTATTTT. This chain uses TRBV5-5 with TRBJ2-3; TRBD2 might be the D (6 bases). The germline V gene encodes CDR1 SGHKS and CDR2 YYEKEE (reference sequence). The V gene lost 6 bases and the J gene lost 4 bases, with 18 bases spanning the gap. The CDR3 sequence is 15 residues long.

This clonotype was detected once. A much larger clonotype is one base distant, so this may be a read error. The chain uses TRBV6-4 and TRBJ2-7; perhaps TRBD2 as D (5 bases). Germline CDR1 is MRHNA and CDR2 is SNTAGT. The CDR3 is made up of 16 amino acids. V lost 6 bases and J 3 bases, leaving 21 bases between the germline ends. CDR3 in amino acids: CASRDPLVGDLYEQYF. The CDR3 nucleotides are TGTGCCAGCAGGGACCCACTAGTGGGAGATCTCTACGAGCAGTACTTC.

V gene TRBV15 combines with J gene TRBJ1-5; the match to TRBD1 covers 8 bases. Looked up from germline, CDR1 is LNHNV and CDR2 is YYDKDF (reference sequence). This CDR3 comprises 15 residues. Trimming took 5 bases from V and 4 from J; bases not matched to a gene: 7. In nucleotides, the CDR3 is TGTGCCACCAGCTCCGAGACAGGGGTAAATCAGCCCCAGCATTTT. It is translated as CATSSETGVNQPQHF.

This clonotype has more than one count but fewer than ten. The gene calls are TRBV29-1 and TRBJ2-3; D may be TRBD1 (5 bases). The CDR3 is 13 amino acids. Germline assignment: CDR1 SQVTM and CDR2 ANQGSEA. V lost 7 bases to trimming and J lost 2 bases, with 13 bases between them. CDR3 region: CSALRVNTDTQYF. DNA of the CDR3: TGCAGCGCCCTCAGGGTCAACACAGATACGCAGTATTTT.

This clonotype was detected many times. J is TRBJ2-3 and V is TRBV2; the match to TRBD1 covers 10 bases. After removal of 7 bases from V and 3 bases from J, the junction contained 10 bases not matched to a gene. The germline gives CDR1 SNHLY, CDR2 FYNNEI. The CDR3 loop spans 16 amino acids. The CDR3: CASTRQGADITDTQYF. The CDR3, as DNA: TGTGCCAGCACGAGACAGGGGGCGGACATAACAGATACGCAGTATTTT.

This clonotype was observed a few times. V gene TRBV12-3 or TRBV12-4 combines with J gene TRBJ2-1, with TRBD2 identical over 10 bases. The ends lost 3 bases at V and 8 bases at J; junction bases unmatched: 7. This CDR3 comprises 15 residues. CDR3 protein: CASSFSLAGSDEQFF. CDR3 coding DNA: TGTGCCAGCAGTTTCTCACTAGCGGGGAGTGATGAGCAGTTCTTC.

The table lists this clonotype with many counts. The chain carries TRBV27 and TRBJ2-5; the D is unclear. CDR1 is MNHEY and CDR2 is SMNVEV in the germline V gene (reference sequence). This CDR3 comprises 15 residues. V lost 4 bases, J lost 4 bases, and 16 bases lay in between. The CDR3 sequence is CASSSGPGLAETQYF. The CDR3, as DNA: TGTGCCAGCAGTTCCGGACCTGGGCTGGCAGAGACCCAGTACTTC.

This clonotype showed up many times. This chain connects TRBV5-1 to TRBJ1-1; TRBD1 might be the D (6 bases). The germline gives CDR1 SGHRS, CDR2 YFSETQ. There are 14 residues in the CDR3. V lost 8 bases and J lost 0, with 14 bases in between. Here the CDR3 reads CASNRDNLNTEAFF. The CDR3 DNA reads TGCGCCAGTAACCGGGACAACCTGAACACTGAAGCTTTCTTT.

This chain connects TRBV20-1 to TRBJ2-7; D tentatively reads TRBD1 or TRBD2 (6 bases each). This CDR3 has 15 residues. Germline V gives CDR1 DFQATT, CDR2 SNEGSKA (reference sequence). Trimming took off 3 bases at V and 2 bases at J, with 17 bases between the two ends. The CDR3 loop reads CSARGTGAPAYEQYF. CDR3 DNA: TGCAGTGCTAGGGGAACGGGGGCACCCGCCTACGAGCAGTACTTC.

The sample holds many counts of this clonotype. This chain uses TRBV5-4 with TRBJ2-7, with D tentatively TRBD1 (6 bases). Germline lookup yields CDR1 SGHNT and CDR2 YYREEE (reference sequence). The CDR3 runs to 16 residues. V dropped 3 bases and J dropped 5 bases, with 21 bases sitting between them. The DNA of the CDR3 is TGTGCCAGCAGCTCGCCGACAGACAGGAGAGGGAACGAGCAGTACTTC. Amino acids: CASSSPTDRRGNEQYF.

In DNA, the CDR3 is TGTGCCACCAGCAGAGATTTTTATGGACAGCAGAACACTGAAGCTTTCTTT. Its protein is CATSRDFYGQQNTEAFF. V gene TRBV15 combines with J gene TRBJ1-1; possible D gene TRBD1, 6 bases. This CDR3 comprises 17 residues. Germline CDR1 and CDR2: LNHNV and YYDKDF (reference sequence). The V end was cut by 0 bases, the J end by 1 base, with 15 bases between.

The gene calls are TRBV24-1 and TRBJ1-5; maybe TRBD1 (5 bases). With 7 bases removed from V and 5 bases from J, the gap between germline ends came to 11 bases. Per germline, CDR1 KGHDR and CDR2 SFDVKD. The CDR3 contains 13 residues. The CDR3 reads CATSGGWDQPQHF. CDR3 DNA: TGTGCCACCAGCGGGGGATGGGATCAGCCCCAGCATTTT.

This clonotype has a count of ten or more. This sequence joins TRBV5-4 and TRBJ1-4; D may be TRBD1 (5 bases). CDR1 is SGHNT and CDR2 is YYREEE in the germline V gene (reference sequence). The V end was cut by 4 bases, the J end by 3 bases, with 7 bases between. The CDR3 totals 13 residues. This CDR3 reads CASSGGANEKLFF. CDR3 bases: TGTGCCAGCAGCGGGGGGGCTAATGAAAAACTGTTTTTT.

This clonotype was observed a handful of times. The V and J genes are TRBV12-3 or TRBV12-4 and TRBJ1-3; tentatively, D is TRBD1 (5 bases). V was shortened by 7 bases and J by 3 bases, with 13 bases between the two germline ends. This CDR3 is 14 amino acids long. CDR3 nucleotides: TGTGCCAGCACCGGCCTCAGGGTTGGAAACACCATATATTTT. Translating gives CASTGLRVGNTIYF.

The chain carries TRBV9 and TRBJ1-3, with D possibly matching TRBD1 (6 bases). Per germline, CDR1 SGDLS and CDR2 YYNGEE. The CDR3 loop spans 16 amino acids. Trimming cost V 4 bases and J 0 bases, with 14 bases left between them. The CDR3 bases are TGTGCCAGCAGCCGGAACAGGGAAGCCTCTGGAAACACCATATATTTT. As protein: CASSRNREASGNTIYF.

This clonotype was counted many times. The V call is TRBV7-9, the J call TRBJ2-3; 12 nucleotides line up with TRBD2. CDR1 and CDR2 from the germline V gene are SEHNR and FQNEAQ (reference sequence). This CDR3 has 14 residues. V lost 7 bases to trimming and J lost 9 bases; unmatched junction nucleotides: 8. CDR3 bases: TGTGCCAGCACCTCCAGCGGGACTAGCGGGACGCAGTATTTT. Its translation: CASTSSGTSGTQYF. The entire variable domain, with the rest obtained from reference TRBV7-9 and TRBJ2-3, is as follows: DTGVSQNPRHKITKRGQNVTFRCDPISEHNRLYWYRQTLGQGPEFLTYFQNEAQLEKSRLLSDRFSAERPKGSFSTLEIQRTEQGDSAMYLCASTSSGTSGTQYFGPGTRLTVL.

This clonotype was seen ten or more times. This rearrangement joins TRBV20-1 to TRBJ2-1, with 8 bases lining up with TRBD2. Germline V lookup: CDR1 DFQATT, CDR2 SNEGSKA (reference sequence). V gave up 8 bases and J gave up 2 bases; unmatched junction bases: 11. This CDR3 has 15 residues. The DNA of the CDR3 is TGCAGTCCATCCTTTGCGGGAGGCGCCTACAATGAGCAGTTCTTC. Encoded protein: CSPSFAGGAYNEQFF.